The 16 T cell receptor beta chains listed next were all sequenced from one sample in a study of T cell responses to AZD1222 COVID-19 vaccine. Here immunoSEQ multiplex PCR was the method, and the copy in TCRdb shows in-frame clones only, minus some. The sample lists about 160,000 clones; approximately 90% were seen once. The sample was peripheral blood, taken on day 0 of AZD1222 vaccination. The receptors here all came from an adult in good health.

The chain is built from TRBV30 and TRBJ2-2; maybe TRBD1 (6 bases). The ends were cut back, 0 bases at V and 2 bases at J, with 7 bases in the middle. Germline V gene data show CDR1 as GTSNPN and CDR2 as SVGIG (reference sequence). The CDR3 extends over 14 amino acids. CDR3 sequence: CAWSVQGNTGELFF. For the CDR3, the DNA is TGTGCCTGGAGTGTACAGGGCAACACCGGGGAGCTGTTTTTT.

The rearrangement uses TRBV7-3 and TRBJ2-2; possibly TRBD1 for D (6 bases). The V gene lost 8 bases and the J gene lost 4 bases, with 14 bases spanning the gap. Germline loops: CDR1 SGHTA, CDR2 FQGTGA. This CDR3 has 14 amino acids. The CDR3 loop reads CASGREGGTGELFF. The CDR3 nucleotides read TGTGCCAGCGGGCGTGAAGGGGGCACCGGGGAGCTGTTTTTT.

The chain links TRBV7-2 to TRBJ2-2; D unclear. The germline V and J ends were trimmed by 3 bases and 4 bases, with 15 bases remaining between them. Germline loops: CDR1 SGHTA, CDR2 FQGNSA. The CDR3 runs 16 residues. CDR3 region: CASSFLYSPSTGELFF. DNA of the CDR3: TGTGCCAGCAGCTTCCTATATAGTCCCAGCACCGGGGAGCTGTTTTTT. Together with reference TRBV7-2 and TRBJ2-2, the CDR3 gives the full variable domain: GAGVSQSPSNKVTEKGKDVELRCDPISGHTALYWYRQSLGQGLEFLIYFQGNSAPDKSGLPSDRFSAERTGGSVSTLTIQRTQQEDSAVYLCASSFLYSPSTGELFFGEGSRLTVL.

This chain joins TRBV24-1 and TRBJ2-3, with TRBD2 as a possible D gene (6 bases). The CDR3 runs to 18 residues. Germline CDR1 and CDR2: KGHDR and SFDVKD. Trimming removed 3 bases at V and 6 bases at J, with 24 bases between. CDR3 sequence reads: CATSDPPTSSREDDTQYF. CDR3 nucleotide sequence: TGTGCCACCAGTGATCCCCCGACTAGTTCAAGGGAAGATGATACGCAGTATTTT.

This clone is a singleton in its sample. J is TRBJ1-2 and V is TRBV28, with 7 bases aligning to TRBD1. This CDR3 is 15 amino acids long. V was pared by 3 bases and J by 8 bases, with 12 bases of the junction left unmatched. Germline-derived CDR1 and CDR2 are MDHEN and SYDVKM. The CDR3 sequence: CASSFPGDSLRGYTF. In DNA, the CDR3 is TGTGCCAGCAGTTTTCCGGGGGACAGTTTGCGCGGCTACACCTTC.

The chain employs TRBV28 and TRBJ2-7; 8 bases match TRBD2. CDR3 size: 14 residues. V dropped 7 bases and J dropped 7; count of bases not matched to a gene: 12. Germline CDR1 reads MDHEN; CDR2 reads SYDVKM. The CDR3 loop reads CASTPGLATSEQYF. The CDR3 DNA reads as TGTGCCAGCACCCCCGGACTAGCTACCTCGGAGCAGTACTTC.

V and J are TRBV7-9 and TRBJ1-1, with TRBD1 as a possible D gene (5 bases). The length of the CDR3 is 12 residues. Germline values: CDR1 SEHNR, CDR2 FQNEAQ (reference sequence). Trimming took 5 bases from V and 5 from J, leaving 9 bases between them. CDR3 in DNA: TGTGCCAGCAGCGCGGGACGGACTGAAGCTTTCTTT. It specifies CASSAGRTEAFF.

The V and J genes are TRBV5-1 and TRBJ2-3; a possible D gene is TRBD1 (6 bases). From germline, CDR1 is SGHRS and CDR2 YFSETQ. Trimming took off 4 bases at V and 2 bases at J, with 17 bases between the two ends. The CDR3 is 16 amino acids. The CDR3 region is CASSRLPGQNTDTQYF. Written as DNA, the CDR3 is TGCGCCAGCAGCCGCTTACCGGGACAAAACACAGATACGCAGTATTTT.

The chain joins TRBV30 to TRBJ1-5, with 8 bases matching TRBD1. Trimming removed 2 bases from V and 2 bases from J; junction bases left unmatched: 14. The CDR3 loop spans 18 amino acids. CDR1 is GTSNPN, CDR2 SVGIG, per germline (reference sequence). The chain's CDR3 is CAWSLRTGPYPGNQPQHF. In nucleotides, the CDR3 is TGTGCCTGGAGTCTTCGGACAGGGCCCTACCCGGGCAATCAGCCCCAGCATTTT.

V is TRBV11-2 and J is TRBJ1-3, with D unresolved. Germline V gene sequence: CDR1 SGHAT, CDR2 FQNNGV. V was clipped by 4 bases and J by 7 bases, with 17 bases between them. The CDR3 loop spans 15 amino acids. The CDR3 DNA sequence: TGTGCCAGCAGCTCTCTCAGGATACCGAGGAACACCATATATTTT. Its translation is CASSSLRIPRNTIYF.

The chain's CDR3 is CAWRGGQSDEKLFF. The CDR3 nucleotides read TGTGCCTGGAGAGGAGGGCAGTCCGATGAAAAACTGTTTTTT. The genes are TRBV30 and TRBJ1-4; unclear D gene. CDR3 size: 14 residues. The germline V and J ends were trimmed by 3 bases and 6 bases, with 14 bases remaining between them. Germline V gene data show CDR1 as GTSNPN and CDR2 as SVGIG (reference sequence).

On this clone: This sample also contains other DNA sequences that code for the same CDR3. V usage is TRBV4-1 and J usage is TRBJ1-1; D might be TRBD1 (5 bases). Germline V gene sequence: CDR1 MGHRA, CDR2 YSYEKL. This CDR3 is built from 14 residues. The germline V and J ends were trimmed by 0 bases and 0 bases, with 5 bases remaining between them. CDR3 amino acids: CASSQDRVNTEAFF. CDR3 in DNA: TGCGCCAGCAGCCAAGACAGGGTGAACACTGAAGCTTTCTTT.

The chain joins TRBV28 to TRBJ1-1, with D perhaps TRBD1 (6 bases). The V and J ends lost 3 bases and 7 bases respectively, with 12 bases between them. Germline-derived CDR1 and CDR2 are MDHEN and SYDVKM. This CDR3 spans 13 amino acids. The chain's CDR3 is CASSFVWTVEAFF. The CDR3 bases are TGTGCCAGCAGTTTTGTTTGGACAGTTGAAGCTTTCTTT.

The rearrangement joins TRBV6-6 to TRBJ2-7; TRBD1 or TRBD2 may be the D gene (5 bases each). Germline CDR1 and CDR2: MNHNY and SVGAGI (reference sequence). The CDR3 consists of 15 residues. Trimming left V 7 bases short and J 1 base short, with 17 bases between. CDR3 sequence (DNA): TGTGCCAGCATCTACTCAGGGAGTCGATCCTACGAGCAGTACTTC. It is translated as CASIYSGSRSYEQYF.

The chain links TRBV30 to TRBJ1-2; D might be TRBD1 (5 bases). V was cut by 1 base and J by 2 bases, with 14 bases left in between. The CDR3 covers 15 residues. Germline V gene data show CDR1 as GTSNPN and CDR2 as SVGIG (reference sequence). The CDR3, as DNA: TGTGCCTGGAGTGACGGACAAATCACAAACTATGGCTACACCTTC. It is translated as CAWSDGQITNYGYTF.

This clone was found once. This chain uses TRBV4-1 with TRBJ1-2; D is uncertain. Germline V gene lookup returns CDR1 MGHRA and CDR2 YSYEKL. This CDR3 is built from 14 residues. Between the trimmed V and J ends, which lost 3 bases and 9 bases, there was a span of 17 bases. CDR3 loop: CASSQDRPLKSYTF. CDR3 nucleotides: TGCGCCAGCAGCCAGGACCGACCTTTGAAGAGCTACACCTTC.